The rows below give T cell receptor beta chains drawn from one sample of a study of cytomegalovirus exposure and HLA in healthy donors. The protocol was immunoSEQ multiplex PCR, while the TCRdb copy is restricted to in-frame clones and leaves out a portion. There are a few hundred thousand clones in the sample; 75% to 85% occur only once, and roughly 1.5% lies in the top ten. Sequenced input: PBMCs. These receptors came from a girl between 10 and 17 years old in good health and CMV-seronegative. The CDR3 runs from the conserved cysteine through the conserved F or W. Fields, in order: J gene, V gene, clone size, D gene, CDR3 DNA, CDR3 protein. D genes are given only for firm matches. Clone size is given for some rows only: seen once, a few or many times, or a class if the clone is expanded.

TRBJ2-3	TRBV7-9	.	.	TGTGCCAGCAGCACAGGCAAGAGTAGCTACACAGATACGCAGTATTTT	CASSTGKSSYTDTQYF
TRBJ2-7	TRBV28	.	.	TGTGCCAGCACCCTCAGACAGGTGGGGATAAGGGAGCAGTACTTC	CASTLRQVGIREQYF
TRBJ2-3	TRBV7-3	.	.	TGTGCCAGCAGCCGTGCGGGGCGGACAGATACGCAGTATTTT	CASSRAGRTDTQYF
TRBJ2-5	TRBV27	.	.	TGTGCCAGCAGTTCCCCGGGGGGCAGAGAGACCCAGTACTTC	CASSSPGGRETQYF
TRBJ2-7	TRBV18	.	TRBD2	TGTGCCAGCTCACCACCCAATCGAATGATAGCGGGAGAGAACGAGCAGTACTTC	CASSPPNRMIAGENEQYF
TRBJ2-7	TRBV4-2	.	.	TGTGCCAGCAGCCAAGAGGATGGAGGGGGCGGATTTCAGGAGCAGTACTTC	CASSQEDGGGGFQEQYF
TRBJ1-1	TRBV5-1	few	.	TGCGCCAGCAGCTTGGGTGCCACAGGGACCACTGAAGCTTTCTTT	CASSLGATGTTEAFF
TRBJ2-1	TRBV6-6	.	.	TGTGCCAGCAGCCCCATGGCCGTCTCCAATGAGCAGTTCTTC	CASSPMAVSNEQFF
TRBJ2-7	TRBV4-3	few	TRBD1	TGCGCCAGCAGCCTCCTCGGCCAGGGGGTAGACGAGCAGTACTTC	CASSLLGQGVDEQYF
TRBJ1-1	TRBV28	once	.	TGTGCCAGCAGGAATTCGGGGGTCACTGAAGCTTTCTTT	CASRNSGVTEAFF
TRBJ2-7	TRBV4-3	few	TRBD1	TGCGCCAGCAGCCCGGGGACAGGGGGCAGTTACGAGCAGTACTTC	CASSPGTGGSYEQYF
TRBJ2-7	TRBV11-2	.	.	TGTGCCAGCAGCTTAGATGCAGGGCTCTCCAGATACGAGCAGTACTTC	CASSLDAGLSRYEQYF
TRBJ1-2	TRBV19	.	.	TGTGCCACCCTCGACAGGCCCTATGGCTACACCTTC	CATLDRPYGYTF
TRBJ2-1	TRBV15	.	TRBD2	TGTGCCACCAGCAGAGTCGGGCAGCGGGAGGGGTCCTACAATGAGCAGTTCTTC	CATSRVGQREGSYNEQFF
TRBJ2-2	TRBV4-2	.	TRBD2	TGTGCCAGCAGCCGATCGGGGAGCGGGAGTGCCGGGGAGCTGTTTTTT	CASSRSGSGSAGELFF
TRBJ1-5	TRBV30	.	.	TGTGCCTGGAGTGTGGGGAATCAGGGTCGCAATCAGCCCCAGCATTTT	CAWSVGNQGRNQPQHF
TRBJ2-7	TRBV27	.	TRBD2	TGTGCCAGCAGTGCCCTCGGGGGGGACTCCTACGAGCAGTACTTC	CASSALGGDSYEQYF
TRBJ2-1	TRBV25-1	.	.	TGTGCCAGCAGTTCAAGGGGGGGGACGTACAATGAGCAGTTCTTC	CASSSRGGTYNEQFF
TRBJ2-1	TRBV27	.	.	TGTGCCACGCAGACAGGTAGTGAGCAGTTCTTC	CATQTGSEQFF
TRBJ1-5	TRBV6-5	.	.	TGTGCCAGCAGTTACAATTATGGGGCAGATCAGCCCCAGCATTTT	CASSYNYGADQPQHF
TRBJ2-1	TRBV7-9	.	TRBD2	TGTGCCAGCAGCTTAGGGAATGTAGCGGGACCTTGGAATGAGCAGTTCTTC	CASSLGNVAGPWNEQFF
TRBJ1-1	TRBV10-3	.	.	TGTGCCATCAGTGTATACCCCGGCGGGAACACTGAAGCTTTCTTT	CAISVYPGGNTEAFF
TRBJ1-1	TRBV4-3	.	.	TGCGCCAGCAGCCAAGATCGACAGGTGGTCACTGAAGCTTTCTTT	CASSQDRQVVTEAFF
TRBJ1-2	TRBV4-3	.	.	TGCGCCAGCAGCCAGGGAGCCTTCTATGGCTACACCTTC	CASSQGAFYGYTF
TRBJ2-1	TRBV7-3	once	TRBD2	TGTGCCAGCAGCTTAAATCCCTCCGGTAGGACTAGCGGGAGTAGCTCCTACAATGAGCAGTTCTTC	CASSLNPSGRTSGSSSYNEQFF
TRBJ2-2	TRBV27	.	.	TGTGCCAGCAGTTTCATAGGGGGCGGGGAGCTGTTTTTT	CASSFIGGGELFF
TRBJ1-2	TRBV7-2	.	.	TGTGCCAGCAGGCGGACAGAACTCTTTAACTATGGCTACACCTTC	CASRRTELFNYGYTF
TRBJ2-1	TRBV27	.	.	TGTGCCAGCAGTCCTCCTCCTTGGCGGGATTCTACCTACAATGAGCAGTTCTTC	CASSPPPWRDSTYNEQFF
TRBJ2-5	TRBV5-4	.	TRBD1	TGTGCCAGCACCGCACAGGGGAGCTTGGAGACCCAGTACTTC	CASTAQGSLETQYF
TRBJ2-1	TRBV7-9	.	TRBD2	TGTGCCAGCAGCTTAGCCACCGGGACTAGCGGCCTTGTTGAGCAGTTCTTC	CASSLATGTSGLVEQFF
TRBJ1-1	TRBV18	.	TRBD1	TGTGCCAGCTTTTGGGACAGGAACACTGAAGCTTTCTTT	CASFWDRNTEAFF
TRBJ2-1	TRBV7-9	.	TRBD1	TGTGCCAGCAGCCTGGGACAGGGGGCCTGGGTCCCGTACAATGAGCAGTTCTTC	CASSLGQGAWVPYNEQFF
TRBJ1-2	TRBV5-1	.	TRBD1	TGCGCCAGCAGCAGTACAGGGGGAGGCTACACCTTC	CASSSTGGGYTF
TRBJ2-7	TRBV19	.	.	TGTGCCAGTAGTATAGGTCCGGGAGACGAGCAGTACTTC	CASSIGPGDEQYF
TRBJ2-6	TRBV21-1	.	.	TGTGCCAGCAGCAATTTACGGGGATGGGGGACAGGCGGGAACTCTGGGGCCAACGTCCTGACTTTC	CASSNLRGWGTGGNSGANVLTF
TRBJ2-5	TRBV18	once	.	TGTGCCAGCTCACCACGACAGATCCAAGAGACCCAGTACTTC	CASSPRQIQETQYF
TRBJ1-1	TRBV23-1	.	.	TGCGCCAGCCCCTTGAACACTGAAGCTTTCTTT	CASPLNTEAFF
TRBJ1-1	TRBV27	.	.	TGTGCCAGCAGTCTCGTCCGCGGCAGGAACACTGAAGCTTTCTTT	CASSLVRGRNTEAFF
TRBJ2-3	TRBV10-3	.	.	TGTGCCATCAGTGAGACAGGGTCCCGCACAGATACGCAGTATTTT	CAISETGSRTDTQYF
TRBJ2-1	TRBV2	.	.	TGTGCCAGCAGCCCCCCGGTCGGCTACAATGAGCAGTTCTTC	CASSPPVGYNEQFF
TRBJ2-1	TRBV5-1	.	.	TGCGCCAGCAGCTTGGTTTGGGGTGGAGGATATGAGCAGTTCTTC	CASSLVWGGGYEQFF
TRBJ2-4	TRBV19	.	TRBD1	TGTGCCAGCAAGGGACAGGGACACGGGAACATTCAGTACTTC	CASKGQGHGNIQYF
TRBJ1-1	TRBV7-3	.	.	TGTGCCAGCAGCTGGGGACAGAACACTGAAGCTTTCTTT	CASSWGQNTEAFF
TRBJ2-1	TRBV7-9	.	.	TGTGCCAGCAGCTTATTCAGAGGGTCTGGAGGGCCTAATGAGCAGTTCTTC	CASSLFRGSGGPNEQFF
TRBJ2-1	TRBV15	.	TRBD2	TGTGCCACCATGAAGCGGGGAACCGGCTACAATGAGCAGTTCTTC	CATMKRGTGYNEQFF
TRBJ1-2	TRBV30	.	TRBD1	TGTGCCTGGAGTTTAACGACAGGGGATGGCTACACCTTC	CAWSLTTGDGYTF
TRBJ2-5	TRBV9	.	.	TGTGCCAGCAGCGTAGACAGAGGTCTGGGAGAGCAGTACTTC	CASSVDRGLGEQYF
TRBJ1-2	TRBV6-6	.	.	TGTGCCAGCAGTTACTCGGGGGGGACTTATGGCTACACCTTC	CASSYSGGTYGYTF
TRBJ2-7	TRBV5-6	.	TRBD2	TGTGCCAGCAGCTTCCTGTTTAGCGGGAGGCCCGGGGACGAGCAGTACTTC	CASSFLFSGRPGDEQYF
TRBJ2-1	TRBV9	.	TRBD2	TGTGCCAGCAGCCATCAACTAGCGGGGGGGCCTCGGAATGAGCAGTTCTTC	CASSHQLAGGPRNEQFF
TRBJ1-1	TRBV7-3	.	.	TGTGCCAGCAGCTCAAAGGGGTCCACTGAAGCTTTCTTT	CASSSKGSTEAFF
TRBJ2-1	TRBV30	.	TRBD2	TGTGCCTGGAGTGGGGACGGGAGGCCTTACAATGAGCAGTTCTTC	CAWSGDGRPYNEQFF
TRBJ2-5	TRBV28	.	.	TGTGCCAGCAGTTTGCCCGTGAAAGGACTCCAAGAGACCCAGTACTTC	CASSLPVKGLQETQYF
TRBJ2-1	TRBV28	.	.	TGTGCCAGCAGTTCACCCGGGGTTGAGCAGTTCTTC	CASSSPGVEQFF
TRBJ1-2	TRBV28	.	.	TGTGCCAGCAGGATAGCTCACTATGGCTACACCTTC	CASRIAHYGYTF
TRBJ1-6	TRBV19	.	TRBD1	TGTGCCAGTGGGGACAGGGGTGATTCACCCCTCCACTTT	CASGDRGDSPLHF
TRBJ2-5	TRBV28	.	.	TGTGCCAGCAGTCCCCGCTCCGGCGGCAAAGAGACCCAGTACTTC	CASSPRSGGKETQYF
TRBJ2-7	TRBV6-5	.	.	TGTGCCAGCAGTTACTCCAGGAAAACCCACGAGCAGTACTTC	CASSYSRKTHEQYF
TRBJ1-5	TRBV7-9	once	.	TGTGCCAGCAGCTTAGGGTCAGTTCAGCCCCAGCATTTT	CASSLGSVQPQHF